What follows are 15 T cell receptor beta chains derived from one specimen sequenced in a study of T cell clones after liver transplantation. Libraries were prepared by immunoSEQ multiplex PCR; TCRdb keeps only in-frame clonotypes and omits some of them. The profile shows 20,000 to 25,000 clones, 80% to 95% of them singletons. Material: CD8+ T cells from blood, obtained less than 27 months after liver transplant. The source of these receptors is a human patient who received a liver transplant. Some T cells may be graft donor cells.

About this clone itself: The junction and the germline gene differ at one end; a read error may be behind it. The same CDR3 arises from other DNA sequences in this sample as well. The rearrangement links TRBV6-1 to TRBJ2-7; TRBD1 is a possible D gene (5 bases). CDR3 length equals 13 residues. CDR1 and CDR2 (germline): MNHNS, SASEGT. The CDR3: CASSEKDTYEQYF. The CDR3 DNA reads TGTGCCAGCAGTGAAAAGGACACCTACGAGCAATACTTC.

The CDR3 protein is CASSLWDSPSYEQYF. In DNA form, the CDR3 reads TGTGCCAGCAGCCTATGGGACTCTCCCTCCTACGAGCAGTACTTC. The rearrangement uses TRBV9 and TRBJ2-7, with D perhaps TRBD2 (6 bases). The CDR3 has 15 amino acids. V was clipped by 4 bases and J by 0 bases, with 14 bases between them. CDR1 SGDLS and CDR2 YYNGEE come from the germline V gene.

This sequence joins TRBV27 and TRBJ2-1; 9 nucleotides match TRBD1. The V and J ends lost 6 bases and 5 bases, in that order; junction bases with no gene match: 17. In germline, CDR1 is MNHEY, CDR2 SMNVEV (reference sequence). The CDR3 is 18 amino acids. The CDR3 sequence is CASRSGTGLELFHNEQFF. The CDR3 coding sequence is TGTGCCAGCAGATCCGGGACAGGGCTAGAATTGTTCCACAATGAGCAGTTCTTC.

The rearrangement uses TRBV11-2 and TRBJ2-1, with D tentatively TRBD1 (5 bases). CDR1 is SGHAT and CDR2 is FQNNGV in the germline V gene. The V end lost 0 bases, the J end lost 10 bases, and 10 bases lay between the germline ends. This CDR3 region has 13 residues. The CDR3 DNA reads as TGTGCCAGCAGCTTAGATCGAGACAGAGAGCAGTTCTTC. This sequence encodes CASSLDRDREQFF.

In this sample, this clone turned up a few times. The CDR3 DNA sequence: TGTGCCAGCAGCTCGCCCGACAGAGGGGAGCAGTACTTC. Translation: CASSSPDRGEQYF. The rearrangement links TRBV11-2 to TRBJ2-7; D possibly uses TRBD1 or TRBD2 (5 bases each). Looked up from germline, CDR1 is SGHAT and CDR2 is FQNNGV. The V end was cut by 4 bases, the J end by 7 bases, with 14 bases between. This CDR3 region has 13 residues.

The genes are TRBV27 and TRBJ2-1; maybe TRBD2 (5 bases). V was shortened by 2 bases and J by 8 bases, with 13 bases between the two germline ends. Germline V gene data show CDR1 as MNHEY and CDR2 as SMNVEV (reference sequence). CDR3 length: 14 residues. The CDR3: CASSLRSSFYEQFF. The CDR3 DNA sequence: TGTGCCAGCAGTTTAAGGTCTAGCTTCTATGAGCAGTTCTTC.

The chain joins TRBV11-2 to TRBJ2-7, with a weak D call TRBD2 (5 bases). The CDR3 runs to 15 residues. From germline, CDR1 is SGHAT and CDR2 FQNNGV. The V and J ends lost 0 bases and 7 bases respectively, with 16 bases between them. CDR3 in amino acids: CASSLDEGGLLEQYF. Here the CDR3 DNA reads TGTGCCAGCAGCTTAGATGAGGGCGGACTTTTAGAGCAGTACTTC. The full variable domain, completed using reference TRBV11-2 and TRBJ2-7, is EAGVAQSPRYKIIEKRQSVAFWCNPISGHATLYWYQQILGQGPKLLIQFQNNGVVDDSQLPKDRFSAERLKGVDSTLKIQPAKLEDSAVYLCASSLDEGGLLEQYFGPGTRLTVT.

The chain recombines TRBV13 with TRBJ1-4, with 7 nucleotides matching TRBD1. Germline CDR1 is PRHDT and CDR2 is FYEKMQ (reference sequence). This CDR3 comprises 14 residues. J gave up 6 bases and V 6 bases, and 7 bases lay outside the gene matches. The CDR3 loop reads CASRRSGTDEKLFF. The CDR3 DNA reads TGTGCCAGCAGGAGATCCGGGACAGATGAAAAACTGTTTTTT.

The chain uses TRBV11-2 and TRBJ2-7; perhaps TRBD1 as D (6 bases). CDR3 length equals 15 residues. Germline CDR1 is SGHAT and CDR2 is FQNNGV. Trimming stripped 10 bases from V and 2 bases from J, with 21 bases between. The CDR3 DNA reads TGTGCCACTTCCCGGGACACTACACTAACCTACGAGCAGTACTTC. Its translation is CATSRDTTLTYEQYF.

The V call is TRBV28, the J call TRBJ2-7; D ambiguous. The CDR3 runs to 13 residues. V lost 7 bases and J 4 bases, leaving 14 bases between the germline ends. Germline V gene sequence: CDR1 MDHEN, CDR2 SYDVKM. CDR3 residues: CASNPPEGYEQYF. The DNA of the CDR3 is TGTGCCAGCAATCCCCCGGAAGGATACGAGCAGTACTTC. The full variable domain, in which reference TRBV28 and TRBJ2-7 provide the parts outside the CDR3, is DVKVTQSSRYLVKRTGEKVFLECVQDMDHENMFWYRQDPGLGLRLIYFSYDVKMKEKGDIPEGYSVSREKKERFSLILESASTNQTSMYLCASNPPEGYEQYFGPGTRLTVT.

The gene calls are TRBV4-2 and TRBJ2-5, with D tentatively TRBD1 or TRBD2 (7 bases each). Germline V lookup: CDR1 LGHNA, CDR2 YNFKEQ. This CDR3 comprises 16 residues. Between the trimmed V and J ends, which lost 0 bases and 5 bases, there was a span of 16 bases. The CDR3 DNA reads TGTGCCAGCAGCCAAGAAGGGGAGGGGGCCGGGGAGACCCAGTACTTC. Its translation is CASSQEGEGAGETQYF.

The chain couples TRBV29-1 to TRBJ2-3; 10 bases agree with TRBD2. V gave up 4 bases and J gave up 0 bases; unmatched junction bases: 1. From germline, CDR1 is SQVTM and CDR2 ANQGSEA. CDR3 length: 14 residues. Here the CDR3 DNA reads TGCAGCGTTGGACTAGCGGGTAGCACAGATACGCAGTATTTT. This gives the protein CSVGLAGSTDTQYF.

The rearrangement links TRBV7-2 to TRBJ1-1; D gene ambiguous. V lost 1 base, J lost 1 base, and 19 bases lay in between. Germline CDR1 reads SGHTA; CDR2 reads FQGNSA. This CDR3 region has 18 residues. DNA for the CDR3: TGTGCCAGCAGCTTAGTCGGAGGGAGCCGAGTCTCGAACACTGAAGCTTTCTTT. Amino acids: CASSLVGGSRVSNTEAFF. The full variable domain, with the rest looked up from reference TRBV7-2 and TRBJ1-1, is GAGVSQSPSNKVTEKGKDVELRCDPISGHTALYWYRQSLGQGLEFLIYFQGNSAPDKSGLPSDRFSAERTGGSVSTLTIQRTQQEDSAVYLCASSLVGGSRVSNTEAFFGQGTRLTVV.

The chain has TRBV2 and TRBJ1-2; D remains ambiguous. V was pared by 0 bases and J by 1 base, with 6 bases between. This CDR3 has 14 amino acids. The germline V gene encodes CDR1 SNHLY and CDR2 FYNNEI. CDR3 in DNA: TGTGCCAGCAGTGAAGCGAATGATAACTATGGCTACACCTTC. Translating gives CASSEANDNYGYTF. The full variable domain, rest sourced from reference TRBV2 and TRBJ1-2, is EPEVTQTPSHQVTQMGQEVILRCVPISNHLYFYWYRQILGQKVEFLVSFYNNEISEKSEIFDDQFSVERPDGSNFTLKIRSTKLEDSAMYFCASSEANDNYGYTFGSGTRLTVV.

The CDR3 DNA is TGTGCCAGCAGGGACAGGGTCTATGGCTACACCTTC. Translation: CASRDRVYGYTF. The rearrangement joins TRBV9 to TRBJ1-2, with TRBD1 matching over 8 bases. CDR1 and CDR2 from the germline V gene are SGDLS and YYNGEE. V shed 5 bases, J shed 4 bases, and the junction held 1 base outside the gene matches. CDR3 size: 12 residues. The complete variable domain, with remaining parts taken from reference TRBV9 and TRBJ1-2, reads DSGVTQTPKHLITATGQRVTLRCSPRSGDLSVYWYQQSLDQGLQFLIQYYNGEERAKGNILERFSAQQFPDLHSELNLSSLELGDSALYFCASRDRVYGYTFGSGTRLTVV.